Shown below are 15 T cell receptor beta chains from a single sample sequenced in a study of somatic mutations in cytotoxic T cells in rheumatoid arthritis (dated by TCRdb to 2016 to 2017). The library was made by the immunoSEQ multiplex PCR assay. The immuneACCESS repertoire file appears here via TCRdb, limited to in-frame rearrangements. These files lack a portion of the clones; in checked studies, under half of the deficit traces to unresolved V genes, and the cause of the others is not known. The sample table shows about 2,100 clones, and roughly 71% are seen once. Of the sample, roughly 60% falls within the top ten clones. The material was CD8+ T cells sorted from blood, obtained at a follow-up visit. Receptor source: a man between 65 and 79 years old with rheumatoid arthritis.

This chain links TRBV13 with TRBJ2-7; no reliable D call. Germline V CDR1 and CDR2: PRHDT, FYEKMQ (reference sequence). CDR3 length: 13 amino acids. V was clipped by 3 bases and J by 3 bases, with 9 bases between them. The DNA for the CDR3 is TGTGCCAGCAGCTTCATGGGCGTCTACGAGCAGTACTTC. This codes for CASSFMGVYEQYF.

This clone appeared a few times. The chain carries TRBV7-6 and TRBJ2-2; a weak D match, TRBD2 (5 bases). The germline CDR1 and CDR2 sequences are SGHVS and FNYEAQ. V lost 1 base to trimming and J lost 4 bases, with 13 bases between them. The CDR3 runs 16 residues. The CDR3 sequence: CASSLVSEGRTGELFF. The CDR3 nucleotides read TGTGCCAGCAGCTTAGTATCCGAGGGCCGCACCGGGGAGCTGTTTTTT.

The chain couples TRBV6-1 to TRBJ1-6; TRBD1 is a possible D gene (5 bases). The V end was cut by 4 bases, the J end by 7 bases, with 14 bases between. Germline-derived CDR1 and CDR2 are MNHNS and SASEGT. The CDR3 totals 15 residues. The CDR3 DNA reads as TGTGCCAGCAGTGCCAGGGACCCACGGAATTCACCCCTCCACTTT. Protein: CASSARDPRNSPLHF.

This clone appeared a few times. The V call is TRBV2, the J call TRBJ2-5; D is ambiguous. The V gene's germline CDR1 is SNHLY and CDR2 FYNNEI. This CDR3 spans 10 amino acids. Trimming pared 8 bases from V and 5 bases from J, leaving 6 bases between. The chain's CDR3 is CASFLETQYF. CDR3 DNA: TGTGCCAGCTTCCTGGAGACCCAGTACTTC.

Turning to this clone: The junction departs from the called germline gene at one end, perhaps through a read error. DNA of the CDR3: TGTGCCAGCAGCCCCGAAGAGGGGGCGAACGCCGGGGAGCTGTTTTTT. Encoded protein: CASSPEEGANAGELFF. The chain has TRBV27 and TRBJ2-2; 7 bases map to TRBD1. Germline V lookup: CDR1 MNHEY, CDR2 SMNVEV (reference sequence). The CDR3 has 16 amino acids.

This sequence joins TRBV19 and TRBJ1-6; D unresolved. CDR3 length equals 14 residues. V lost 2 bases and J lost 7, with 9 bases in between. Looked up from germline, CDR1 is LNHDA and CDR2 is SQIVND (reference sequence). DNA of the CDR3: TGTGCCAGTAGTATAAAAGGGTACAATTCACCCCTCCACTTT. This encodes CASSIKGYNSPLHF.

The chain has TRBV19 and TRBJ2-6; D gene uncertain. The CDR3 is made up of 15 amino acids. CDR1 is LNHDA and CDR2 is SQIVND in the germline V gene (reference sequence). V lost 3 bases to trimming and J lost 1 base, with 7 bases between them. In DNA form, the CDR3 reads TGTGCCAGTAGTATTGGGCGTTCTGGGGCCAACGTCCTGACTTTC. This translates into CASSIGRSGANVLTF.

The J gene is TRBJ2-1, the V gene TRBV5-1; D is ambiguous. The CDR3 has 13 amino acids. Germline CDR1 is SGHRS and CDR2 is YFSETQ. Trimming cost V 0 bases and J 7 bases, with 8 bases left between them. The CDR3 DNA reads as TGCGCCAGCAGCTTGGAATGGGTTAATGAGCAGTTCTTC. It yields the protein CASSLEWVNEQFF.

V is TRBV5-4 and J is TRBJ2-2, with a possible D match to TRBD1 (5 bases). This CDR3 comprises 14 residues. Trimming removed 4 bases from V and 6 bases from J, with 13 bases in between. Per the germline V gene, CDR1 is SGHNT and CDR2 is YYREEE (reference sequence). The CDR3, as DNA: TGTGCCAGCAGCACTATGACAGCCCCCGGGGAGCTGTTTTTT. This encodes CASSTMTAPGELFF.

This chain links TRBV5-4 with TRBJ2-1; D possibly corresponds to TRBD2 (6 bases). CDR1 is SGHNT, CDR2 YYREEE, per germline (reference sequence). V was cut by 4 bases and J by 4 bases, with 9 bases left in between. The CDR3 runs to 13 residues. The CDR3 nucleotides are TGTGCCAGCAGCCCCCGGGGGTACAATGAGCAGTTCTTC. Translated, it gives CASSPRGYNEQFF.

The chain combines TRBV21-1 with TRBJ1-1; the DNA was not compared with TRBD1, the D call given in the table. TRBV21-1 is flagged as a pseudogene. CDR3 length: 16 residues. DNA for the CDR3: TGTGCCAGCAGTTTCTATATAGACACAATTCGCACTGAAGCTTTCTTT. It yields the protein CASSFYIDTIRTEAFF.

The J gene is TRBJ2-5, the V gene TRBV10-1; D not resolved. The CDR3 extends over 14 amino acids. Germline V lookup: CDR1 WNHNN, CDR2 SYGVQD (reference sequence). Trimming removed 0 bases from V and 2 bases from J, with 7 bases in between. This chain's CDR3 is CASSESYGQETQYF. Written as DNA, the CDR3 is TGCGCCAGCAGTGAGTCCTACGGGCAAGAGACCCAGTACTTC.

In this sample, this clone is hyperexpanded. The chain is built from TRBV4-1 and TRBJ2-7; possibly TRBD2 for D (5 bases). CDR3 length: 13 residues. V shed 4 bases and J shed 5 bases, with 12 bases lying between them. The germline V gene encodes CDR1 MGHRA and CDR2 YSYEKL. CDR3 sequence (DNA): TGCGCCAGCAGCCCACTGCCCGGGGACGAGCAGTACTTC. Its translation is CASSPLPGDEQYF.

The genes are TRBV6-6 and TRBJ2-5; 8 bases line up with TRBD1. The CDR3 has 15 amino acids. J lost 4 bases, V lost 6 bases, and 10 bases had no gene match. CDR1 is MNHNY, CDR2 SVGAGI, per germline (reference sequence). The CDR3: CASRRTGSRGETQYF. DNA for the CDR3: TGTGCCAGCAGGAGGACAGGGAGTAGGGGAGAGACCCAGTACTTC.

V gene TRBV7-9 combines with J gene TRBJ2-1, with D perhaps TRBD2 (6 bases). V lost 3 bases, J lost 0 bases, and 15 bases lay in between. This CDR3 spans 17 amino acids. Germline CDR1 is SEHNR and CDR2 is FQNEAQ (reference sequence). The CDR3 DNA follows: TGTGCCAGCAGCTTTGACTTTAGCGGTAGCTCCTACAATGAGCAGTTCTTC. Its translation is CASSFDFSGSSYNEQFF.